This T cell receptor (beta chain) was obtained from a study of vaccination and CD4 T cells after COVID-19. Study at large: Two of the convalescents were Hispanic, and the group consisted of six males and four females.

Sequenced with the Oncomine TCR Beta short-read assay was DNA taken from cultured CD4+ T cells. TCRdb used MiXCR to reprocess the PCR reads, holding one entry per CDR3 protein. Seen here are roughly 8,200 distinct CDR3 sequences, approximately 50% observed once, and the top ten hold approximately 40%. Described treatment: 10-day PBMC culture with coronavirus spike peptide pools or control peptides (ViraFEST assay). ViraFEST used peptide pools to expand antigen-specific T cells and subsequently sequenced their TCRs. For this clonotype: The antigen is not known.

This receptor was taken from a human donor who had recovered from COVID-19. Sequencing was done on a sample of CD4+ T cells from blood, cultured in vitro.

DNA of the CDR3: TGCGCCAGCAGCCAAGTCTACTCCGACGGAAACACCATATATTTT. Translated, it gives CASSQVYSDGNTIYF. The chain couples TRBV4-1 to TRBJ1-3; D is undetermined. The germline V gene encodes CDR1 MGHRA and CDR2 YSYEKL. This CDR3 has 15 amino acids. V dropped 1 base and J dropped 4 bases, with 11 bases sitting between them.